This T cell receptor (beta chain) was sequenced in a study of CDR3 diversity in severe acne. CDR3 length: 15 amino acids. Germline loops: CDR1 KGHDR, CDR2 SFDVKD. Trimming shortened V by 4 bases and J by 0 bases, and 12 bases separated the two germline ends. This clonotype was detected only a few times. TCRdb ran MiXCR on the PCR reads and lists one entry per CDR3 protein. The data contain approximately 80,000 distinct CDR3 sequences, approximately 51% of them singletons. The receptor comes from a male donor in good health, without acne. The chain recombines TRBV24-1 with TRBJ2-7, with D tentatively TRBD1 or TRBD2 (5 bases each). The sequencing input was blood. CDR3 bases: TGTGCCACCAGTGAGAAGGGACGGAGCTCCTACGAGCAGTACTTC. Encoded protein: CATSEKGRSSYEQYF.